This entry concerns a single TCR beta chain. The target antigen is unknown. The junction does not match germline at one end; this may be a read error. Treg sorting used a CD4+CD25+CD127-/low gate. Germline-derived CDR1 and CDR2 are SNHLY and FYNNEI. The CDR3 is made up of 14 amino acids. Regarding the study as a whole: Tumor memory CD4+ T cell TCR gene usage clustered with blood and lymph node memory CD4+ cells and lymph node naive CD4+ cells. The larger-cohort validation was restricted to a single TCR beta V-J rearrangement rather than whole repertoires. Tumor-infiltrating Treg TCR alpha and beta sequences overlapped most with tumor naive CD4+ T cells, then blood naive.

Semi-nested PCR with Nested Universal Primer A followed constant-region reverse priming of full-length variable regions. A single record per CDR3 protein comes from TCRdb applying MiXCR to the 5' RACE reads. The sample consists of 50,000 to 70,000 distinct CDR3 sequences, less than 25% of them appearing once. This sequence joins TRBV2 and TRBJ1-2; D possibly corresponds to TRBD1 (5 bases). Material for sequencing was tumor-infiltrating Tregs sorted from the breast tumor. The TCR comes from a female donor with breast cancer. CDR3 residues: CASREATAIYGYTF. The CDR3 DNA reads TGTGCCAGCAGGGAAGCGACAGCCATATATGGCTACACCTTC.